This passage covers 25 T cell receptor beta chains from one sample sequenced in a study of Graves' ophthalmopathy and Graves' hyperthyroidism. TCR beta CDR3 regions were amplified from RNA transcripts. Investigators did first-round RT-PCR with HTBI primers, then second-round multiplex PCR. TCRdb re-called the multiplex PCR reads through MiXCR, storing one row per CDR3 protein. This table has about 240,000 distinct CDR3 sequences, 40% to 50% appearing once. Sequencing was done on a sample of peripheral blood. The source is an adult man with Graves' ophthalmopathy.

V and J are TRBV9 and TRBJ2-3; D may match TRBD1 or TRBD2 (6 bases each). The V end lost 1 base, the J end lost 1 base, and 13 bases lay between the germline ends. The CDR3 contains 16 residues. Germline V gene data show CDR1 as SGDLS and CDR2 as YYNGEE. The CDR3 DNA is TGTGCCAGCAGCGTAACCGGGGGCGATGGCACAGATACGCAGTATTTT. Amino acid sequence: CASSVTGGDGTDTQYF.

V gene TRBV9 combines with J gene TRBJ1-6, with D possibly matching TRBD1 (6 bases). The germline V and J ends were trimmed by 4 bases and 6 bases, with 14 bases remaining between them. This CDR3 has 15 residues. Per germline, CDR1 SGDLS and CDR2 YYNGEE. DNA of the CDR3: TGTGCCAGCAGCCCCACAGGGATGGGTAATTCACCCCTCCACTTT. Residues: CASSPTGMGNSPLHF.

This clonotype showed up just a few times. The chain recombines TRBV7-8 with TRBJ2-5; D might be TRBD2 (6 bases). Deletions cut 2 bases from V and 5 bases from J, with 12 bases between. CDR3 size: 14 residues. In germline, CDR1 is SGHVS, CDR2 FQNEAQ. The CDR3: CASSLRLVRETQYF. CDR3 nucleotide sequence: TGTGCCAGCAGCTTAAGACTAGTTAGGGAGACCCAGTACTTC. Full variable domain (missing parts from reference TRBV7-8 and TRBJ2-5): GAGVSQSPRYKVAKRGQDVALRCDPISGHVSLFWYQQALGQGPEFLTYFQNEAQLDKSGLPSDRFFAERPEGSVSTLKIQRTQQEDSAVYLCASSLRLVRETQYFGPGTRLLVL.

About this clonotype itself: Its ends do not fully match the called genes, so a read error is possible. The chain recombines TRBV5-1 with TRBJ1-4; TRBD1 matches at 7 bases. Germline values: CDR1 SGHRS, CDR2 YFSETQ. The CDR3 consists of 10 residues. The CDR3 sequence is CASSARDRAF. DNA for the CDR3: TGCGCCAGCAGCGCAAGAGACAGGGCGTTT.

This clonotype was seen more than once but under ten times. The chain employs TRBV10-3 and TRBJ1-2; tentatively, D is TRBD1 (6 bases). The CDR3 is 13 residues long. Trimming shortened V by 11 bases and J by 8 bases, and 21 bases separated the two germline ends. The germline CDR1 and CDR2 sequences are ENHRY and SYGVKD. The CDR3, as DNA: TGTGCCTCACACCAAACCCGGACAGTCGGCTACACCTTC. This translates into CASHQTRTVGYTF.

This chain's CDR3 is CASSLGGQGKGTEAFF. The CDR3 DNA follows: TGTGCCAGCAGCTTAGGTGGACAGGGGAAGGGCACTGAAGCTTTCTTT. The rearrangement uses TRBV7-2 and TRBJ1-1; the match to TRBD1 covers 9 bases. The junction had 7 bases not matched to a gene; V was cut back by 1 base and J by 4 bases. The CDR3 covers 16 residues. In germline, CDR1 is SGHTA, CDR2 FQGNSA.

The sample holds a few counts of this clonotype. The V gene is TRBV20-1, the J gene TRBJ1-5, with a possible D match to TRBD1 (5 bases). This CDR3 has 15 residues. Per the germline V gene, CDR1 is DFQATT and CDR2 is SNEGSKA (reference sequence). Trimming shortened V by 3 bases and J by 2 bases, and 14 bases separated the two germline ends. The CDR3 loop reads CSARKGTNRNQPQHF. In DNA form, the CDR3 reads TGCAGTGCTAGGAAGGGGACGAATCGCAATCAGCCCCAGCATTTT.

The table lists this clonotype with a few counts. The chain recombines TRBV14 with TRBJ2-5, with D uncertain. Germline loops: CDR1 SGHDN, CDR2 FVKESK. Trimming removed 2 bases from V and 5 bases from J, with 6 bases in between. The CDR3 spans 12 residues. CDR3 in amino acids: CASSQSPETQYF. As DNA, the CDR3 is TGTGCCAGCAGCCAAAGCCCGGAGACCCAGTACTTC.

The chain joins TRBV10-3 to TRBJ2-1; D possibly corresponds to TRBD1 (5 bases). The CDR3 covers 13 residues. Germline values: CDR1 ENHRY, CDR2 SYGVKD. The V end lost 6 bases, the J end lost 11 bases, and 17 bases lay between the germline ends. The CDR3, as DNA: TGTGCCATCAGGACTGAGGACAAGGGCAAGCAGTTCTTC. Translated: CAIRTEDKGKQFF.

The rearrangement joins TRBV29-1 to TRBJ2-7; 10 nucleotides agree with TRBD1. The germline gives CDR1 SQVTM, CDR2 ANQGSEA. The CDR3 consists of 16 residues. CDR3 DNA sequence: TGCAGTGCTACCCCGGGACAGGGGCCCCCGGCCTACGAGCAGTACTTC. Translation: CSATPGQGPPAYEQYF.

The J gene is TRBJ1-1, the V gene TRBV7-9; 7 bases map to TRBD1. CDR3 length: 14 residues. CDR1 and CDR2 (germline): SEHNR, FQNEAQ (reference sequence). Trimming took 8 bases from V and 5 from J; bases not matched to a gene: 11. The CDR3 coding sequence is TGTGCCAGCTTTCGACAGGGAAGAGGAACTGAAGCTTTCTTT. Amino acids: CASFRQGRGTEAFF.

Here the CDR3 reads CASSSAAGGINYGYTF. DNA for the CDR3: TGTGCCAGCAGCTCGGCGGCAGGGGGCATTAACTATGGCTACACCTTC. The chain combines TRBV5-8 with TRBJ1-2, with TRBD1 matching 8 bases. Per germline, CDR1 SGHTS and CDR2 YDEGEE. V shed 3 bases, J shed 1 base, and the junction held 8 bases outside the gene matches. This CDR3 is 16 amino acids long.

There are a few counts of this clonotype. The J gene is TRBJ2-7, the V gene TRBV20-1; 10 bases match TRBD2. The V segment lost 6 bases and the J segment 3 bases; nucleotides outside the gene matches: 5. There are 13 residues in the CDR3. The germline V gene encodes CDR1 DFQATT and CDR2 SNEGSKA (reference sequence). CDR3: CSATLAGDYEQYF. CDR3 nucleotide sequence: TGCAGTGCCACCCTAGCGGGAGACTACGAGCAGTACTTC.

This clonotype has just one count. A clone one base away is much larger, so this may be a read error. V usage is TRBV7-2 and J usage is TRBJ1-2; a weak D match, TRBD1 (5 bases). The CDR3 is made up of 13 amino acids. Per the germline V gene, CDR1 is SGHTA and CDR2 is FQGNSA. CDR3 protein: CAGSLGGGDGYTF. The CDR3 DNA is TGTGCCGGCAGCTTAGGCGGGGGGGATGGCTACACCTTC.

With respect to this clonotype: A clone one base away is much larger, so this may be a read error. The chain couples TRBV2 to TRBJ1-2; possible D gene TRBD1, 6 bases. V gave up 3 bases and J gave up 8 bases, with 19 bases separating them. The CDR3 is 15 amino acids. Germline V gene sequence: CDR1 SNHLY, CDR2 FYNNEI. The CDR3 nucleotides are TGTGCCAGCAGTGATTCCTCACAGGGACGGGGGGGCTACACCTTC. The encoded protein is CASSDSSQGRGGYTF.

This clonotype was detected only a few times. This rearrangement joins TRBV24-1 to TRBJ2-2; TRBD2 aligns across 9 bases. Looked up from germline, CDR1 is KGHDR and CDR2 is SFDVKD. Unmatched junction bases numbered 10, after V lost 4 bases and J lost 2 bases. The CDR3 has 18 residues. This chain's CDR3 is CATSDRLADLLNTGELFF. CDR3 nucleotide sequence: TGTGCCACCAGTGACCGACTAGCGGACCTCCTAAACACCGGGGAGCTGTTTTTT.

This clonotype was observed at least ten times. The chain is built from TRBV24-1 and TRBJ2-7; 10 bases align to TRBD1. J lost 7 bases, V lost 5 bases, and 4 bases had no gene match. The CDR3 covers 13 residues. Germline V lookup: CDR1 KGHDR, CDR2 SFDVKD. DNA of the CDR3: TGTGCCACCAGTGTCGGGACAGGGGAAGAGCAGTACTTC. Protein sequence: CATSVGTGEEQYF.

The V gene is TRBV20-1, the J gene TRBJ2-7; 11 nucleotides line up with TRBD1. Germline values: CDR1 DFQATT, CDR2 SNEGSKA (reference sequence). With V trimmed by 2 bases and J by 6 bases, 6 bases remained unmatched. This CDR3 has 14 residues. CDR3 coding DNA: TGCAGTGCTAGACTGGCCGGGACAGGGGGCGAGCAGTACTTC. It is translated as CSARLAGTGGEQYF.

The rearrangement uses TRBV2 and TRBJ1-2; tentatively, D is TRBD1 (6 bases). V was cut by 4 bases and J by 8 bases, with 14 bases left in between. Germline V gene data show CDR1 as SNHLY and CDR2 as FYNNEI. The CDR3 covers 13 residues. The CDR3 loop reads CASSAGAADGYTF. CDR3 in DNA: TGTGCCAGCAGTGCGGGGGCGGCTGACGGCTACACCTTC.

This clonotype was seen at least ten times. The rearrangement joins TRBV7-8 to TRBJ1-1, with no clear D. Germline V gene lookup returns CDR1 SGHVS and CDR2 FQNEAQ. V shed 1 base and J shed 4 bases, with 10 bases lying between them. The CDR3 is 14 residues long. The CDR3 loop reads CASSLGRWGTEAFF. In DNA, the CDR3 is TGTGCCAGCAGCTTAGGACGGTGGGGCACTGAAGCTTTCTTT.

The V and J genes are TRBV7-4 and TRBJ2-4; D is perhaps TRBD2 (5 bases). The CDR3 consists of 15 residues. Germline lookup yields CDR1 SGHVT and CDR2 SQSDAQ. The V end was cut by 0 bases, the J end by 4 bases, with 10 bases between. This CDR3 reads CASSLALPGKNIQYF. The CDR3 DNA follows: TGTGCCAGCAGCTTAGCGCTACCGGGAAAAAACATTCAGTACTTC. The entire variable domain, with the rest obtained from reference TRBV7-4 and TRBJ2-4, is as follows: GAGVSQSPRYKVAKRGRDVALRCDSISGHVTLYWYRQTLGQGSEVLTYSQSDAQRDKSGRPSGRFSAERPERSVSTLKIQRTEQGDSAVYLCASSLALPGKNIQYFGAGTRLSVL.

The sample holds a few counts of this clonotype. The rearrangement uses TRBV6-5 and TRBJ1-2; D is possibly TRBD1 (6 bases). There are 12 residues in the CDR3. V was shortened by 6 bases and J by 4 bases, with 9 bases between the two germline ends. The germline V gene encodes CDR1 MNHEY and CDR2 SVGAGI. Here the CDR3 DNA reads TGTGCCAGCAGGGACAGATTCTATGGCTACACCTTC. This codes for CASRDRFYGYTF.

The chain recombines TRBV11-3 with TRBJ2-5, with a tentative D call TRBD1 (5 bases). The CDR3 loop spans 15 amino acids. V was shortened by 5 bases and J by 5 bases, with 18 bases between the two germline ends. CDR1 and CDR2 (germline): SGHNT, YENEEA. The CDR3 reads CASSDRRRGRETQYF. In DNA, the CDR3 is TGTGCCAGCAGCGATCGGCGAAGGGGAAGGGAGACCCAGTACTTC. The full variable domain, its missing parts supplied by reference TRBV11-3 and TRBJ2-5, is EAGVVQSPRYKIIEKKQPVAFWCNPISGHNTLYWYLQNLGQGPELLIRYENEEAVDDSQLPKDRFSAERLKGVDSTLKIQPAELGDSAVYLCASSDRRRGRETQYFGPGTRLLVL.

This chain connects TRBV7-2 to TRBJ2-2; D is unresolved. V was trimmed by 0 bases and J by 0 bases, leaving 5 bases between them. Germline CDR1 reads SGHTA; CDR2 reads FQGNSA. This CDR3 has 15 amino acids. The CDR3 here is CASSLASANTGELFF. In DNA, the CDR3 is TGTGCCAGCAGCTTAGCGAGTGCGAACACCGGGGAGCTGTTTTTT.

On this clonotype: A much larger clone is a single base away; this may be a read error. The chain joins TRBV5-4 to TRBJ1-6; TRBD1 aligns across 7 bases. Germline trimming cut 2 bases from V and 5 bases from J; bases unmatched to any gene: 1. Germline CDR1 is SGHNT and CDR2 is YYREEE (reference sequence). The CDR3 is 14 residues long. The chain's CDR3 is CASSLDRDNSPLHF. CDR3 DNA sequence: TGTGCCAGCAGCTTAGACAGGGATAATTCACCCCTCCACTTT.